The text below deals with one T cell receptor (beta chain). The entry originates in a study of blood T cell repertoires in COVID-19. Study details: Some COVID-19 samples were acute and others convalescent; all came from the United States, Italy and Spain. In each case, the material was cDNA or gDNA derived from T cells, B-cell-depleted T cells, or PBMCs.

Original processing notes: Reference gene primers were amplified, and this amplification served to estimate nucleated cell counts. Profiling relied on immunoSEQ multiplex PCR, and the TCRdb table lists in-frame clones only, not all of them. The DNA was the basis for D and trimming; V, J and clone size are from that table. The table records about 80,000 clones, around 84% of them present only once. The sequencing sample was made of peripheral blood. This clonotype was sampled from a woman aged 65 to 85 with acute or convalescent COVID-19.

This CDR3 is CASSLDVDSRTEAFF. The CDR3 DNA follows: TGCGCCAGCAGCTTGGATGTAGACTCCCGAACTGAAGCTTTCTTT. This chain uses TRBV5-1 with TRBJ1-1; no definite D call. CDR1 SGHRS and CDR2 YFSETQ come from the germline V gene. This CDR3 is built from 15 residues. V was shortened by 0 bases and J by 5 bases, with 14 bases between the two germline ends.